These T cell receptor beta chains were read from a single sample in a study of regulatory T cells in long-lasting Graves disease. Using its own MiXCR run on the multiplex PCR reads, TCRdb lists one record per CDR3 protein. The sample contains under 500,000 distinct CDR3 sequences, less than 25% of which appear only once. The sequenced sample was peripheral blood mononuclear cells (PBMCs), obtained when the disease was refractory, from a patient treated with antithyroid drugs. The receptors were gathered from a female donor with Graves disease. The CDR3 runs from the conserved cysteine through the conserved F or W. A D gene is named only where the DNA matches it firmly. Some rows mark clone size as missing; the rest say once, few, many or name a class of expanded clone.

j_gene | abundance | v_gene | d_gene | CDR3nt | CDR3aa
TRBJ1-2 | many | TRBV7-2 | - | TGTGCCAGCAGCTTAAGGGGGATGAACTATGGCTACACCTTC | CASSLRGMNYGYTF
TRBJ2-3 | - | TRBV5-6 | - | TGTGCCAGCAGCGTGGGGAGAGGGGTCGGAACAGATACGCAGTATTTT | CASSVGRGVGTDTQYF
TRBJ1-1 | many | TRBV6-1 | - | TGTGCCAGCAGTCCGTCTTGGGCACCGAACACTGAAGCTTTCTTT | CASSPSWAPNTEAFF
TRBJ2-3 | once | TRBV7-2 | - | TGTGCCAGCAGCTTAGTCGAAGCGGATACGCAGTATTTT | CASSLVEADTQYF
TRBJ2-2 | - | TRBV3-1 | - | TGTGCCAGCAAATCGGGTACGGAGCTGTTTTTT | CASKSGTELFF
TRBJ2-3 | - | TRBV5-5 | - | TGTGCCAGCAGCCAGGAAACAGATACGCAGTATTTT | CASSQETDTQYF
TRBJ2-7 | few | TRBV6-1 | - | TGTGCCATCGGCGAACGTACGAGCTCCTACGAGCAGTACTTC | CAIGERTSSYEQYF
TRBJ2-7 | - | TRBV20-1 | TRBD2 | TGCAGTGCTAGAAAAGCGGGAGCTAATGAGCAGTACTTC | CSARKAGANEQYF
TRBJ2-5 | many | TRBV20-1 | - | TGCAGTGCTAGAGAGGTGTCGTGGGAGACCCAGTACTTC | CSAREVSWETQYF
TRBJ1-6 | - | TRBV28 | - | TGTGCCAGCAGTGGCCCCTTAAGCTCCTATAATTCACCCCTCCACTTT | CASSGPLSSYNSPLHF
TRBJ1-5 | - | TRBV19 | TRBD1 | TGTGCCAGTAGTACGCTTATGGGACAGGGGGAGAATCAGCCCCAGCATTTT | CASSTLMGQGENQPQHF
TRBJ2-2 | - | TRBV7-9 | TRBD2 | TGTGCCAGCAGCTTAACGGGGACTAGGAACACCGGGGAGCTGTTTTTT | CASSLTGTRNTGELFF
TRBJ1-4 | - | TRBV29-1 | - | TGCAGCGCCGTGGGGGCAACTAATGAAAAACTGTTTTTT | CSAVGATNEKLFF
TRBJ1-1 | many | TRBV12-3/TRBV12-4 | - | TGTGCCAGCAGTTTATCAGGGATCGGAGGCACTGAAGCTTTCTTT | CASSLSGIGGTEAFF
TRBJ2-5 | - | TRBV20-1 | TRBD1 | TGCAGTACCAGAACCGGGACAGGGGCCCACGAGACCCAGTACTTC | CSTRTGTGAHETQYF
TRBJ2-7 | - | TRBV7-8 | TRBD2 | TGTGCCAGCAGCTATACAGCGGGAGCGAACGAGCAGTACTTC | CASSYTAGANEQYF
TRBJ2-7 | few | TRBV6-1 | - | TGTGCCAGCAGTCCCACCGGGAGCTCTCCTTACGAGCAGTACTTC | CASSPTGSSPYEQYF
TRBJ1-1 | - | TRBV20-1 | - | TGCAGTGCTAGAGCCACCACCGCCCAACAGATGTTGTTT | CSARATTAQQMLF
TRBJ2-5 | many | TRBV28 | - | TGTGCCAGCACATCGCGGGAAGGGCAAGAGACCCAGTACTTC | CASTSREGQETQYF
TRBJ1-1 | - | TRBV4-2 | - | TGTGCCAGCAGCCAAGGGGACCGATTAACTGAAGCTTTCTTT | CASSQGDRLTEAFF
TRBJ1-5 | many | TRBV28 | - | TGTGCCAGCAGTTTATGGGGGTCCGGCAATCAGCCCCAGCATTTT | CASSLWGSGNQPQHF
TRBJ2-1 | - | TRBV11-2 | - | TGTGCCAGCAGCTTCGGATCAGTGACGGGTGAGCAGTTCTTC | CASSFGSVTGEQFF
TRBJ2-3 | - | TRBV12-3/TRBV12-4 | - | TGTGCCAGCAGTTTATATGGGGATACGCAGTATTTT | CASSLYGDTQYF
TRBJ1-5 | few | TRBV12-3/TRBV12-4 | - | TGTGCCAGCAGTTACTCTTACCGGGTGGCCCAGCATTTT | CASSYSYRVAQHF
TRBJ1-2 | many | TRBV11-1 | TRBD1 | TGTGCCAGCAGCTACAGGGGAGACTATGGCTACACCTTC | CASSYRGDYGYTF
TRBJ2-7 | many | TRBV3-1 | TRBD2 | TGTGCCAGCAGCGGGGTGAAGCGGGAGGGCGAGCAGTACTTC | CASSGVKREGEQYF
TRBJ2-7 | few | TRBV20-1 | TRBD2 | TGCAGTAGTCGGACTGGCGGGAGTCCGTACGAGCAGTACTTC | CSSRTGGSPYEQYF
TRBJ2-5 | many | TRBV13 | TRBD1 | TGTGCCAGCAGCGGGACAGAGGAAGAGACCCAGTACTTC | CASSGTEEETQYF
TRBJ1-4 | many | TRBV10-3 | - | TGTGCCATCAGCCCCCATGGACCGGAAAAACTGTTTTTT | CAISPHGPEKLFF
TRBJ2-7 | many | TRBV7-9 | - | TGTGCCAGCAGTTGGACGGGAACCTACGAGCAGTACTTC | CASSWTGTYEQYF
TRBJ2-4 | many | TRBV28 | - | TGTGCCAGCGGTAACGGGACACACGTAGCCAAAAACATTCAGTACTTC | CASGNGTHVAKNIQYF
TRBJ1-6 | many | TRBV2 | TRBD1 | TGTGCCAGCAGGGACACAGGGGGCGGTTCACCCCTCCACTTT | CASRDTGGGSPLHF
TRBJ2-7 | many | TRBV28 | - | TGTGCCAGCAGTTTAATCGGGGGGCGCAGCGTCGAGCAGTACTTC | CASSLIGGRSVEQYF
TRBJ2-2 | - | TRBV29-1 | - | TGCAGCGTTGGGTCAGGGGCGAACACCGGGGAGCTGTTTTTT | CSVGSGANTGELFF
TRBJ2-2 | few | TRBV12-5 | - | TGTGCTAGTGGATCAGGTCGGGAGCTGTTTTTT | CASGSGRELFF
TRBJ2-7 | many | TRBV28 | TRBD2 | TGTGCCAGCAGTCCCAGCGGGAGGCTGGCCGAGCAGTACTTC | CASSPSGRLAEQYF
TRBJ2-2 | - | TRBV29-1 | - | TGCAGCGTTGTTCCCGGGAACACCGGGGAGCTGTTTTTT | CSVVPGNTGELFF
TRBJ1-1 | few | TRBV19 | - | TGTGCCAGTAGTATAGGGCCCGGGGGCGGCCCCTTAAACACTGAAGCTTTCTTT | CASSIGPGGGPLNTEAFF
TRBJ2-7 | few | TRBV6-2/TRBV6-3 | - | TGTGCCAGCAGTTACTGGGCCGGGGCATTGGTTGGCGAGCAGTACTTC | CASSYWAGALVGEQYF
TRBJ1-5 | - | TRBV25-1 | - | TGTGCCAGCAGTGAATTGGAGGATCAGCCCCAGCATTTT | CASSELEDQPQHF
TRBJ2-3 | many | TRBV11-3 | - | TGTGCCAGCAGCGCACGAAGTGGGGGAGAGCTCACAGATACGCAGTATTTT | CASSARSGGELTDTQYF
TRBJ1-1 | many | TRBV12-3/TRBV12-4 | - | TGTGCCAGCAAGTACACCCGGAACACTGAAGCTTTCTTT | CASKYTRNTEAFF
TRBJ2-1 | once | TRBV30 | - | TGTGCCTGGAGCGGAGGGTCGGGGCCAAATGAGCAGTTCTTC | CAWSGGSGPNEQFF
TRBJ1-1 | - | TRBV27 | - | TGTGCCAGCAGTTTAGCGGAGGGTTTATTTGCTTTCTTT | CASSLAEGLFAFF
TRBJ1-1 | - | TRBV7-9 | - | TGTGCCAGCGCTGGGGGTGGACGGATTAACACTGAAGCTTTCTTT | CASAGGGRINTEAFF